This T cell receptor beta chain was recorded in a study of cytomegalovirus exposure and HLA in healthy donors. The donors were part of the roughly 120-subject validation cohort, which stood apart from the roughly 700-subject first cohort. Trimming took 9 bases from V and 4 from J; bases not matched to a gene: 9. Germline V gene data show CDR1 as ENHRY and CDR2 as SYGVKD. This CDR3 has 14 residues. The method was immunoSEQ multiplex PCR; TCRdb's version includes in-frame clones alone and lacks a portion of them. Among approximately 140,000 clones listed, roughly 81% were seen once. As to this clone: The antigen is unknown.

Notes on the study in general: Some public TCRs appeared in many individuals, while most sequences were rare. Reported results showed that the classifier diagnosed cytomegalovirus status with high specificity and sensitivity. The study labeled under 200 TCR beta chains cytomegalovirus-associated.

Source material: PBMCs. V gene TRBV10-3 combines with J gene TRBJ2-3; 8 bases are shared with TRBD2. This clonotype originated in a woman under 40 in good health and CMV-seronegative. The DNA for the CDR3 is TGTGCCATAAGCTCCGGACTAGCAGCAGATACGCAGTATTTT. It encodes CAISSGLAADTQYF.